This TCR beta chain was sequenced for a study of blood T cell repertoires in COVID-19. Study context: PBMCs, B-cell-depleted T cells, or T cells were the source of the cDNA or gDNA that made up the material.

This CDR3 contains 17 residues. V was pared by 3 bases and J by 3 bases, with 10 bases of the junction left unmatched. Per germline, CDR1 DFQATT and CDR2 SNEGSKA (reference sequence). Produced via immunoSEQ multiplex PCR; TCRdb's table is partial and in-frame only. The data contain about 60,000 clones, roughly 80% of them singletons. Sequenced material: peripheral blood. This TCR came from an older woman with acute or convalescent COVID-19. The chain couples TRBV20-1 to TRBJ2-3; 12 nucleotides line up with TRBD2. CDR3 in DNA: TGCAGTGCTAGTGGCCTAGCGGGGGGGCAATTGACAGATACGCAGTATTTT. Residues: CSASGLAGGQLTDTQYF.